This TCR beta chain comes out of a study of blood T cell repertoires in COVID-19 (dated by TCRdb to the early 2020s). Regarding the study in general: Samples covering the acute and convalescent phases of COVID-19 were provided by collaborators in the United States, Italy and Spain. The material from the prospective study consisted of cDNA or gDNA derived from T cells, B-cell-depleted T cells, or PBMCs. The dataset comprised deeply sampled blood TCRbeta repertoires from subjects exposed to, actively infected with, or recovered from COVID-19. The repertoires were made available in a free public database intended to serve as a resource for research on the immune response to SARS-CoV-2. The samples were drawn from the first 160 participants of the ongoing ImmuneRACE study and from some 1,300 subjects provided by 6 global collaborators. Nearly every sample came with metadata listing a de-identified subject ID, COVID-19 status, age in years and sex. HLA class I and class II types, where available, came from metadata supplied by the sample provider rather than from assay-based typing. Overall study results and their limits: The quantity of clinical and demographic metadata differed by source and by participant and was supplied without curation.

TCRbeta CDR3 regions were amplified from genomic DNA by means of the immunoSEQ Assay, a bias-controlled multiplex PCR. The authors processed their data as follows. The number of nucleated cells in each sample was estimated from the amplification of reference gene primers within the assay. Sequence reads were collapsed and filtered to measure the absolute abundance of every unique TCRbeta CDR3 rearrangement. For each sample, productive Simpson clonality was calculated by taking the square root of Simpson's diversity index across productive rearrangements. Sourced from immuneACCESS, this table was stored by TCRdb with only in-frame sequences that have V and J called. A share of the clones is absent; for the studies checked, an unresolved V gene accounts for under half, and the remainder has no known explanation. The V and J calls and clone size were taken over from that table, and D and trimming were inferred from the DNA. Across this sample there are over 200,000 clones, with roughly 90% seen only once. 2.5% to 3.5% of the sample is held by the ten biggest clonotypes.

Collaborating institutions collected whole blood in K2EDTA tubes following their own protocols. For TCRbeta analysis, collaborators shipped samples in one of three forms: frozen whole blood, isolated PBMCs, or DNA extracted from either of those sample types. For this clone: Its antigen remains undetermined. Per-nucleotide qualities are absent, and no much larger clonotype sits a single base away.

The clonotype originates from a woman aged 55-75 years with acute or convalescent COVID-19. The sample was peripheral blood.

CDR3 protein: CASSVATGQGADGNTIYF. The nucleotide sequence reads as follows: TGTGCCAGCAGCGTAGCTACGGGACAGGGGGCTGATGGAAACACCATATATTTT. The chain couples TRBV9 to TRBJ1-3; 12 bases in the junction line up with TRBD1. The CDR3 runs 18 amino acids, cysteine and phenylalanine included. The read is trimmed to its CDR3 DNA, 54 bases read in frame from base 1. V trim: 0 bases; J trim: 3 bases; unmatched bases: 7. As encoded in the germline V gene, CDR1 is SGDLS while CDR2 is YYNGEE.